This T cell receptor (beta chain) was identified during a study of T cell clusters in autoimmune cytopenias. Each sample's input was around 250 ng genomic DNA, approximately 37,500 genome equivalents. General study points: Active autoimmune hepatitis patients had around 2.7-fold fewer exclusive TRB clusters than healthy donors.

The CDR3 sequence is 13 residues long. Germline lookup yields CDR1 SEHNR and CDR2 FQNEAQ (reference sequence). Comments on this clonotype: Its antigen is not known.

One tube held mixed TRB-A and TRB-B primer pools for touch-down PCR. TCRdb reprocessed the multiplex PCR reads and stores each CDR3 protein as one record, lacking DNA. The table for this sample gives approximately 7,000 distinct CDR3 sequences. In addition, the sample was reused for a study of T cell repertoires in aging, cancer and after chemotherapy. That paper adds: In cancer patients, declining TCR diversity with age involved lost richness and lost evenness.

V and J are TRBV7-9 and TRBJ1-6; lacking DNA, the TRBD1 call made by TCRdb goes unchecked. The sequence derives from a human donor in good health. Sequenced material: peripheral blood. The CDR3 is CASSLGQDSPLHF.